This is a list of T cell receptor beta chains from one sample in a study of blood T cells in healthy people across ages. A single record per CDR3 protein comes from TCRdb applying MiXCR to the 5' RACE reads. This sample yields approximately 770,000 distinct CDR3 sequences, of which about 62% are seen a single time; 22% belongs to the top ten. Input material: blood. The receptors come from a man younger than 40 in good health. Each CDR3 is given with its conserved first and last residue. A D gene is named only where the DNA matches it firmly. The size of a clone is reported for some rows only, either as once, few or many, or as a class for expanded clones.

J: TRBJ2-1
size: .
V: TRBV3-1
D: TRBD2
length: 17
DNA: TGTGCCAGCAGCCAACTCACCTTGGGGGGGACCTACAATGAGCAGTTCTTC
CDR3: CASSQLTLGGTYNEQFF

J: TRBJ2-6
size: once
V: TRBV5-1
D: TRBD1
length: 17
DNA: TGCGCCAGCAGCTACGACAGGGGAGACTCTGGGGCCAACGTCCTGACTTTC
CDR3: CASSYDRGDSGANVLTF

J: TRBJ2-1
size: .
V: TRBV4-2
D: .
length: 15
DNA: TGTGCCAGCAGCCCCTTGGGAGACCGTACCAATGAGCAGTTCTTC
CDR3: CASSPLGDRTNEQFF

J: TRBJ2-7
size: few
V: TRBV7-2
D: .
length: 14
DNA: TGTGCCAGCAGCTTTGACGCGGGGTCCTACGAGCAGTACTTC
CDR3: CASSFDAGSYEQYF

J: TRBJ2-5
size: few
V: TRBV12-3/TRBV12-4
D: .
length: 14
DNA: TGTGCCAGCAGTTTACCGATGGCGGAAGAGACCCAGTACTTC
CDR3: CASSLPMAEETQYF

J: TRBJ1-2
size: .
V: TRBV12-3/TRBV12-4
D: .
length: 13
DNA: TGTGCCAGCAGTGCCGTACAGGGAAATGGCTACACCTTC
CDR3: CASSAVQGNGYTF

J: TRBJ2-7
size: .
V: TRBV6-1
D: .
length: 19
DNA: TGTGCCAGCAGTCCCACCGGGGGTGCAGCCTCCCCGATCTACTACGAGCAGTACTTC
CDR3: CASSPTGGAASPIYYEQYF

J: TRBJ2-1
size: .
V: TRBV3-1
D: .
length: 16
DNA: TGTGCTAGCAGCCAAAACATGGGGCAGGGGAGGAATGAGCAGTTCTTC
CDR3: CASSQNMGQGRNEQFF

J: TRBJ2-7
size: .
V: TRBV25-1
D: .
length: 13
DNA: TGTGCCTCCCGGGACAACTCCTACAATGAGCAGTACTTC
CDR3: CASRDNSYNEQYF

J: TRBJ1-2
size: few
V: TRBV6-6
D: .
length: 14
DNA: TGTGCCAGCAGGAGATTGAGGGGACCCTATGGCTACACCTTC
CDR3: CASRRLRGPYGYTF